This T cell receptor beta chain derives from a study of blood T cells in healthy people across ages. Comments on this clonotype: Its specificity is not known.

Caucasian individuals from Russia who were healthy and aged 6 to 90 acted as donors. A second about 6 to 12 cycle PCR used barcoded and J-beta primers. Using its own MiXCR run on the 5' RACE reads, TCRdb lists one record per CDR3 protein. This sample has about 750,000 distinct CDR3 sequences, with less than 70% found just once. Findings of the study overall: What prevented conclusive comparison of naive and antigen-experienced cells was that PBMCs were unsorted. TCR beta diversity per million T cells fell roughly linearly with age. Naive T cell percentage showed a strong correlation with TCR beta diversity.

This TCR derives from a man older than 75 in good health. The sequenced sample consisted of blood.

CDR3 sequence (DNA): TGTGCCAGCAGTTTAGTAGCGGTCAAAAACATTCAGTACTTC. Translating gives CASSLVAVKNIQYF. The chain employs TRBV28 and TRBJ2-4; possibly TRBD2 for D (6 bases). The V gene's germline CDR1 is MDHEN and CDR2 SYDVKM. This CDR3 is built from 14 residues. V dropped 2 bases and J dropped 3 bases, with 8 bases sitting between them.